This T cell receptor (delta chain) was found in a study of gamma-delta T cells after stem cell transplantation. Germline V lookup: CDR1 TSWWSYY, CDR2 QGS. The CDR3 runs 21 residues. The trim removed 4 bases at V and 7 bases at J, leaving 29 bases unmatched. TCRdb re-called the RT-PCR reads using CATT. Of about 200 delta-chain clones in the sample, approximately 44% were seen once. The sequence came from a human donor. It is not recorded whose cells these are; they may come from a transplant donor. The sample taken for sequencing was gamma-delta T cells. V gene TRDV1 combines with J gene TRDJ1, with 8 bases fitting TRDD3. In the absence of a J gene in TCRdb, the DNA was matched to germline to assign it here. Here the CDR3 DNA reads TGTGCTCTTGGGGCACCACCGGGGGCCCTCCTACCGCAAACTGGGGGGTTTAAACTCATCTTT. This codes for CALGAPPGALLPQTGGFKLIF.